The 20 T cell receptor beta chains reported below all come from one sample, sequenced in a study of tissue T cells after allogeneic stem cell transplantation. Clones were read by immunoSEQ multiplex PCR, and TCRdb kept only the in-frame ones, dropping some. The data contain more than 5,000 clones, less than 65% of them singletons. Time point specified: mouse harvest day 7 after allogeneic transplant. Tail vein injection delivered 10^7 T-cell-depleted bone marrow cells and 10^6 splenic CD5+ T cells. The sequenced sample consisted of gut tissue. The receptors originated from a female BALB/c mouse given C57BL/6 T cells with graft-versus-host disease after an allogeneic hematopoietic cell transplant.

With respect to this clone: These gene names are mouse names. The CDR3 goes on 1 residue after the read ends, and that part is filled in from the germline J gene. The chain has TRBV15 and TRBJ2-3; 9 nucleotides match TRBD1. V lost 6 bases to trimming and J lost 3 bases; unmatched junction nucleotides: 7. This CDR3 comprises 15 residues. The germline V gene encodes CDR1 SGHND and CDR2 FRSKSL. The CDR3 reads CASRPGQGRAETLYF. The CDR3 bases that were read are TGTGCCAGCAGGCCGGGACAGGGCAGGGCAGAAACGCTGTAT.

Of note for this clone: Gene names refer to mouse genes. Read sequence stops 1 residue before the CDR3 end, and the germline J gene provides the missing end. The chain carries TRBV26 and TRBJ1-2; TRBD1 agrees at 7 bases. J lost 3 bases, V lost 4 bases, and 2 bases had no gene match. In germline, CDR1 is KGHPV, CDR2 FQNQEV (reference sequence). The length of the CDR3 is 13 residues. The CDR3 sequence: CASSRQGHSDYTF. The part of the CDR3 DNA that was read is TGTGCCAGCAGTCGACAGGGCCACTCCGACTACACC.

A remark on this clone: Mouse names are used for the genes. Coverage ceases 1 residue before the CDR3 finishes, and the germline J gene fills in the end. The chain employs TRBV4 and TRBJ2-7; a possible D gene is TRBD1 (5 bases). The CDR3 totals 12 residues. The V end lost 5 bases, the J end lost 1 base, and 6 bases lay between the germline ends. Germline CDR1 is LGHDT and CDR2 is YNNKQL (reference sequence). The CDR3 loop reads CASSRQSYEQYF. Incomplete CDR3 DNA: TGTGCCAGCAGCAGACAGTCCTATGAACAGTAC.

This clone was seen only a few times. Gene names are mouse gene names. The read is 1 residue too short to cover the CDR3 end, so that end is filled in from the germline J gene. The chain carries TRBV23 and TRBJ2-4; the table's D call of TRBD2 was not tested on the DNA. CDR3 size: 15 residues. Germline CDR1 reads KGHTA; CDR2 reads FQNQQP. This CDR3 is CSSSQNWGSQNTLYF. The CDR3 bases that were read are TGCTCCAGCAGTCAAAACTGGGGAAGTCAAAACACCTTGTAC.

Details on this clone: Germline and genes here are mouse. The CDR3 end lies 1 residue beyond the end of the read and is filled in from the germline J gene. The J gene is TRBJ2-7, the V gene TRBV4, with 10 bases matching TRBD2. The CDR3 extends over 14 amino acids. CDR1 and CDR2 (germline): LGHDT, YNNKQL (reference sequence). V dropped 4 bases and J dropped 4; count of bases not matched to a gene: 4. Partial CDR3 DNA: TGTGCCAGCAGCTCCTGGACTGGGGGATATGAACAGTAC. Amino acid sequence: CASSSWTGGYEQY. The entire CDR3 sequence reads CASSSWTGGYEQYF.

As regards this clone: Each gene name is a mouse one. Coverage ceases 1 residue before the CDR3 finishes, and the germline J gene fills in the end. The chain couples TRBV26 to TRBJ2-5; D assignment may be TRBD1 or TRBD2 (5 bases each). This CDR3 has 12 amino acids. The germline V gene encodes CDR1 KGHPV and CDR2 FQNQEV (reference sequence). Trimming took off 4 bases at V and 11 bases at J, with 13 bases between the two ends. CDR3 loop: CASSPRRGIQYF. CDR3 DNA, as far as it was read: TGTGCCAGCAGTCCCCGGCGGGGCATCCAGTAC.

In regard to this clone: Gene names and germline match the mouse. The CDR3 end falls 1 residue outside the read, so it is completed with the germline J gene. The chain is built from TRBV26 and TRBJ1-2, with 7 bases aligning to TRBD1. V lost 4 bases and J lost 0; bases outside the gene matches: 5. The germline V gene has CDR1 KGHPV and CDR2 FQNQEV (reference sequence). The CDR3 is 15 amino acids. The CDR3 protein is CASSQGAPSNSDYTF. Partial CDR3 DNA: TGTGCCAGCAGTCAGGGGGCGCCTTCAAACTCCGACTACACC. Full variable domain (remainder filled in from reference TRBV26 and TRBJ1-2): NSKVIQTPRYLVKGQGQKAKMRCIPEKGHPVVFWYQQNKNNEFKFLINFQNQEVLQQIDMTEKRFSAECPSNSPCSLEIQSSEAGDSALYLCASSQGAPSNSDYTFGSGTRLLVI.

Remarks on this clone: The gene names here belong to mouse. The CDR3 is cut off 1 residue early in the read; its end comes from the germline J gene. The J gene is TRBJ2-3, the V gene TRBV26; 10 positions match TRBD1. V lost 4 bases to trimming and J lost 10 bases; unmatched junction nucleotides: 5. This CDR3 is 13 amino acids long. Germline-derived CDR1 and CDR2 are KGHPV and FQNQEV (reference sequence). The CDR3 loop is CASSRGQGTPLYF. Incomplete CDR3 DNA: TGTGCCAGCAGTCGGGGACAGGGGACTCCGCTGTAT.

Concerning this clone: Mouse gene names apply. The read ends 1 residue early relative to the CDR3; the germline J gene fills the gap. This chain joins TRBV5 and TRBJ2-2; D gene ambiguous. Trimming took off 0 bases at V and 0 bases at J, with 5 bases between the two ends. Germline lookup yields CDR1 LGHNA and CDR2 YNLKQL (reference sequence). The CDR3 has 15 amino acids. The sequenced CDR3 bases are TGTGCCAGCAGCCAAGATCAGCCAAACACCGGGCAGCTCTAC. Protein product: CASSQDQPNTGQLY. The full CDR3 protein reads CASSQDQPNTGQLYF.

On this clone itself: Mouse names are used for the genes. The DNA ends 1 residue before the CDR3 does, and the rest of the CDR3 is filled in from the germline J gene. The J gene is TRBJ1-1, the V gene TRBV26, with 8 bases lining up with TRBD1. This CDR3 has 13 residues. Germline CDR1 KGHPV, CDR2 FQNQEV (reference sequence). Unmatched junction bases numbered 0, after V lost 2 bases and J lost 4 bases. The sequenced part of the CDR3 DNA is TGTGCCAGCAGTCTGGGACAGGGCACAGAAGTCTTC. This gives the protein CASSLGQGTEVF. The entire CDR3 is CASSLGQGTEVFF.

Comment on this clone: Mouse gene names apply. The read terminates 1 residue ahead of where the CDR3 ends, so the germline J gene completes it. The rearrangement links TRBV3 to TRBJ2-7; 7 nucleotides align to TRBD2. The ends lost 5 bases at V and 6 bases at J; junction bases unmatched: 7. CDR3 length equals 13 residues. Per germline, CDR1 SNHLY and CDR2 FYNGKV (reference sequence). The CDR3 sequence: CASSLTGTVEQYF. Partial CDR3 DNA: TGTGCCAGCAGCCTCACCGGGACTGTTGAACAGTAC. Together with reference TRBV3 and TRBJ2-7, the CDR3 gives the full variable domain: GPKVLQIPSHQIIDMGQMVTLNCDPVSNHLYFYWYKQILGQQMEFLVNFYNGKVMEKSKLFKDQFSVERPDGSYFTLKIQPTALEDSAVYFCASSLTGTVEQYFGPGTRLTVL.

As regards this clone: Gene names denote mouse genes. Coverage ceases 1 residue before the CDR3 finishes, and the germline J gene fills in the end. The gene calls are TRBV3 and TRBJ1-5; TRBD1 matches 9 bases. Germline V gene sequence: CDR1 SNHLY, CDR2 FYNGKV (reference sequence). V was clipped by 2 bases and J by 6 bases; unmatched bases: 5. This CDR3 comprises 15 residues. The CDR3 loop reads CASSLLTGGGQAPLF. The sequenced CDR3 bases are TGTGCCAGCAGCTTACTAACAGGGGGCGGCCAGGCTCCGCTT.

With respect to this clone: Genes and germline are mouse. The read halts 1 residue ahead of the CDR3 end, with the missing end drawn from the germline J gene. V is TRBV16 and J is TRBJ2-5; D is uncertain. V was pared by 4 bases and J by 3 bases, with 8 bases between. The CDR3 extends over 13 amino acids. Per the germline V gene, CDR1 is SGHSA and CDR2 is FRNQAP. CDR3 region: CASSWEQQDTQYF. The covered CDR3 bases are TGTGCAAGCAGCTGGGAACAACAAGACACCCAGTAC.

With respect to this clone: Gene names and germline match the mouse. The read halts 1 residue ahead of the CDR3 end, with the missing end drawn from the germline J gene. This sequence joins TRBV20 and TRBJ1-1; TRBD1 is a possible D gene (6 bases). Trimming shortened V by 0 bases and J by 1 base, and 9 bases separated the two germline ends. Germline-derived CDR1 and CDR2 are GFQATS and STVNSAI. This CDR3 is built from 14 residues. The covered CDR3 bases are TGTGGTGCTAGGGAGACAGGAGGGAACACAGAAGTCTTC. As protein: CGARETGGNTEVF. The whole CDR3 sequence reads CGARETGGNTEVFF.

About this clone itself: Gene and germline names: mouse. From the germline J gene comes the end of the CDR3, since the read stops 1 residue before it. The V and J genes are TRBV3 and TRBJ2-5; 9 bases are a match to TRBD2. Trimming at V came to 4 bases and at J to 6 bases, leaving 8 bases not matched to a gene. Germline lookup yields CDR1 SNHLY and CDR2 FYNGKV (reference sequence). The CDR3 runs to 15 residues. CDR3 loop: CASSSTGGGGDTQYF. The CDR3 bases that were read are TGTGCCAGCAGCTCGACTGGGGGAGGTGGGGACACCCAGTAC.

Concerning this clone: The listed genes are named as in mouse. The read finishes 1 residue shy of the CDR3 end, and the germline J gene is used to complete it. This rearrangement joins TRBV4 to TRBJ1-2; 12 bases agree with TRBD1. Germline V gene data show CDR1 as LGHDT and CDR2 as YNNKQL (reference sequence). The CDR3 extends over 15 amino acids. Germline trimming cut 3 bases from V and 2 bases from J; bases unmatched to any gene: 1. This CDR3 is CASSYGTGGNSDYTF. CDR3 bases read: TGTGCCAGCAGCTACGGGACAGGGGGCAACTCCGACTACACC.

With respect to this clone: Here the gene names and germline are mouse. CDR3 protein: CASSPGQYYAEQFF. The CDR3 DNA, read in part, is TGTGCCAGCAGTCCGGGACAATACTATGCTGAGCAGTTC. The V gene is TRBV13-1, the J gene TRBJ2-1; D is perhaps TRBD1 (6 bases). The read ends 1 residue early relative to the CDR3; the germline J gene fills the gap. The CDR3 runs to 14 residues. Per the germline V gene, CDR1 is NSHNY and CDR2 is SYGAGN. Between the trimmed V and J ends, which lost 4 bases and 2 bases, there was a span of 10 bases.

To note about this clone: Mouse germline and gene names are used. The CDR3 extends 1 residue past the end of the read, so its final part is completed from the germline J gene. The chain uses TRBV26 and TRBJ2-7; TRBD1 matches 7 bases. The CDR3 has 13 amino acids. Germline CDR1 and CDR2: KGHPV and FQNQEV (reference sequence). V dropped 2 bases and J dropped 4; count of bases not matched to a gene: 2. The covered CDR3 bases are TGTGCCAGCAGTCTGACGGGACAGTATGAACAGTAC. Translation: CASSLTGQYEQY. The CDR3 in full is CASSLTGQYEQYF.

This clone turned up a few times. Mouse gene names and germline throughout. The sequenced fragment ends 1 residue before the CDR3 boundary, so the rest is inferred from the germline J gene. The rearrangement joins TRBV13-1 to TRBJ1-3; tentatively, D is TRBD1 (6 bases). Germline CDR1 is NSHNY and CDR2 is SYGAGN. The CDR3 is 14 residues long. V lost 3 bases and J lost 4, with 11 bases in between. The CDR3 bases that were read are TGTGCCAGCAGTGGGCAGGGGAGGGGAAATACGCTCTAT. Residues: CASSGQGRGNTLY. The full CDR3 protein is CASSGQGRGNTLYF.

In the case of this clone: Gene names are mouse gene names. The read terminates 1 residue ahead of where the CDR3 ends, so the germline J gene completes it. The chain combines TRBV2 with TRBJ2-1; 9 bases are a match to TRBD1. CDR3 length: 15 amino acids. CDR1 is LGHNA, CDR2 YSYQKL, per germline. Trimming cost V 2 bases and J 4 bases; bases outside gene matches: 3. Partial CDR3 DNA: TGTGCCAGCAGCCAAACCGGGACAGGGTATGCTGAGCAGTTC. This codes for CASSQTGTGYAEQF. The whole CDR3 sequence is CASSQTGTGYAEQFF.